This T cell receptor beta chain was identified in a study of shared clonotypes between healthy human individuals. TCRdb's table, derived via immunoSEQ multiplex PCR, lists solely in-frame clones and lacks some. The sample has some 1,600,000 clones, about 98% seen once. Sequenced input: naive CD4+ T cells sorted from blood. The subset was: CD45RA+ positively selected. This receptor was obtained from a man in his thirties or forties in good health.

The CDR3: CAINRDGYTF. CDR3 nucleotide sequence: TGTGCCATCAACAGGGATGGCTACACCTTC. The V call is TRBV6-1, the J call TRBJ1-2; D may be TRBD1 (6 bases). This CDR3 region has 10 residues. V was clipped by 10 bases and J by 6 bases, with 9 bases between them. Germline CDR1 and CDR2: MNHNS and SASEGT.